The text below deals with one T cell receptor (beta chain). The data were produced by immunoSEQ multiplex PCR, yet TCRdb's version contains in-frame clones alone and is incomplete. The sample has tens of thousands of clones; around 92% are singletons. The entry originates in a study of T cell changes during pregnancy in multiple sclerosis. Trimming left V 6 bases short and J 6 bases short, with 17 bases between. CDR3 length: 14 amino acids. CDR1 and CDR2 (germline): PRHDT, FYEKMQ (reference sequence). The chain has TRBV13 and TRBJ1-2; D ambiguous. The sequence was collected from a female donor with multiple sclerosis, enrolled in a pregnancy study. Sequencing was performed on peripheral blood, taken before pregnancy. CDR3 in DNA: TGTGCCAGCAGTCGCGGTGGGTCTTGGGATGGCTACACCTTC. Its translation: CASSRGGSWDGYTF.